This TCR beta chain was observed in a study of blood T cell repertoires in COVID-19. Germline values: CDR1 SGHAT, CDR2 FQNNGV. This CDR3 has 15 residues. Trimming stripped 5 bases from V and 5 bases from J, with 15 bases between. The protocol was immunoSEQ multiplex PCR, while the TCRdb copy is restricted to in-frame clones and leaves out a portion. The repertoire includes 200,000 to 250,000 clones, about 80% of them detected once, and more than 2.5% sits in the top ten. The V gene is TRBV11-2, the J gene TRBJ1-4, with D possibly matching TRBD1 (5 bases). This TCR was recovered from a woman aged 25-40 years who had recovered from COVID-19. Sequenced sample: peripheral blood. In nucleotides, the CDR3 is TGTGCCAGCAGCCTATCGACAGTCGTGAATGAAAAACTGTTTTTT. This sequence encodes CASSLSTVVNEKLFF.